The 24 T cell receptor beta chains given below trace back to one sample, sequenced in a study of spatial heterogeneity in lung cancer. TCRdb recomputed calls from the 5' RACE reads with MiXCR, one row per CDR3 protein. The table records around 2,800 distinct CDR3 sequences, 15% to 20% of them present only once. Time point in this sample: blood at routine non-recurrence follow-up after resection. The sequencing used PBMCs, collected at follow-up. These TCRs come from a male donor with early-stage non-small cell lung cancer.

The chain carries TRBV6-2 or TRBV6-3 and TRBJ2-3, with TRBD2 matching 9 bases. Germline CDR1 reads MNHEY; CDR2 reads SVGEGT. This CDR3 has 16 residues. The ends lost 6 bases at V and 6 bases at J; junction bases unmatched: 13. CDR3 region: CASRVDLAGASDTQYF. DNA for the CDR3: TGTGCCAGCAGGGTGGACTTAGCGGGAGCATCGGATACGCAGTATTTT.

Relative to its sample, this clonotype is medium-sized. V usage is TRBV28 and J usage is TRBJ2-6; D is perhaps TRBD1 (6 bases). Trimming shortened V by 7 bases and J by 4 bases, and 17 bases separated the two germline ends. CDR1 is MDHEN, CDR2 SYDVKM, per germline. This CDR3 has 16 residues. The CDR3 here is CASTLTGARGANVLTF. Here the CDR3 DNA reads TGTGCCAGCACCTTGACAGGAGCTAGGGGGGCCAACGTCCTGACTTTC.

The chain couples TRBV12-3 or TRBV12-4 to TRBJ1-4, with a weak D call TRBD1 (5 bases). Trimming left V 1 base short and J 5 bases short, with 8 bases between. This CDR3 has 14 amino acids. CDR3 residues: CASSLGRGNEKLFF. CDR3 DNA: TGTGCCAGCAGTTTAGGCCGGGGGAATGAAAAACTGTTTTTT.

This clonotype is medium-sized by share. One base away lies a much larger clone, so this may be a sequencing read error. The chain is built from TRBV19 and TRBJ2-2, with TRBD1 matching over 9 bases. Per germline, CDR1 LNHDA and CDR2 SQIVND (reference sequence). CDR3 length: 16 residues. Germline trimming cut 6 bases from V and 5 bases from J; bases unmatched to any gene: 10. CDR3 bases: TGTGCCAGTAGGTACGGACAGGGGACTCAGACCGGGGAGCTGTTTTTT. Protein product: CASRYGQGTQTGELFF.

By share, this clonotype ranks as medium-sized. The J gene is TRBJ2-5, the V gene TRBV5-1; 10 bases fit TRBD1. The trim removed 0 bases at V and 5 bases at J, leaving 1 base unmatched. This CDR3 contains 14 residues. Germline loops: CDR1 SGHRS, CDR2 YFSETQ. The chain's CDR3 is CASSLEGQGETQYF. The CDR3 DNA follows: TGCGCCAGCAGCTTGGAGGGACAGGGGGAGACCCAGTACTTC.

In its sample, this clonotype was seen a few times. The CDR3 loop is CAWMDLAVYEQYF. The CDR3, as DNA: TGTGCCTGGATGGATCTAGCGGTCTACGAGCAGTACTTC. V gene TRBV30 combines with J gene TRBJ2-7; 7 nucleotides align to TRBD2. The CDR3 covers 13 residues. Trimming took 4 bases from V and 3 from J; bases not matched to a gene: 6. Germline assignment: CDR1 GTSNPN and CDR2 SVGIG (reference sequence). The whole variable domain, remainder taken from reference TRBV30 and TRBJ2-7, is SQTIHQWPATLVQPVGSPLSLECTVEGTSNPNLYWYRQAAGRGLQLLFYSVGIGQISSEVPQNLSASRPQDRQFILSSKKLLLSDSGFYLCAWMDLAVYEQYFGPGTRLTVT.

By share, this clonotype ranks as medium-sized (0.01 to 0.1%). V usage is TRBV3-1 and J usage is TRBJ2-7; TRBD1 agrees at 10 bases. Trimming removed 5 bases from V and 5 bases from J; junction bases left unmatched: 9. The length of the CDR3 is 15 residues. CDR1 is LGHDT and CDR2 is YNNKEL in the germline V gene (reference sequence). Here the CDR3 reads CASSIRQGALDEQYF. For the CDR3, the DNA is TGTGCCAGCAGCATCCGACAGGGGGCTTTAGACGAGCAGTACTTC.

This clonotype was seen repeatedly, ten times or more. The chain employs TRBV3-1 and TRBJ2-7, with D possibly being TRBD1 (5 bases). The CDR3 is made up of 14 amino acids. Deletions cut 0 bases from V and 3 bases from J, with 9 bases between. CDR1 and CDR2 (germline): LGHDT, YNNKEL (reference sequence). The CDR3 DNA reads as TGTGCCAGCAGCCAAGAAAACAGGAACTACGAGCAGTACTTC. Encoded protein: CASSQENRNYEQYF.

This clonotype was seen more than once but under ten times. This rearrangement joins TRBV7-8 to TRBJ1-6; no definite D call. V lost 5 bases and J 10 bases, leaving 24 bases between the germline ends. The CDR3 totals 17 residues. The germline gives CDR1 SGHVS, CDR2 FQNEAQ. In nucleotides, the CDR3 is TGTGCCAGCAGCCTAGACGGGTGGTTTGGAAGAAGCTCACCCCTCCACTTT. Translated, it gives CASSLDGWFGRSSPLHF.

V usage is TRBV5-1 and J usage is TRBJ2-5; D might be TRBD1 (6 bases). Germline CDR1 reads SGHRS; CDR2 reads YFSETQ. CDR3 size: 13 residues. Trimming left V 4 bases short and J 4 bases short, with 11 bases between. CDR3 DNA sequence: TGCGCCAGCAGCGCCAGGGGCCGAGAGACCCAGTACTTC. Protein: CASSARGRETQYF.

J is TRBJ2-5 and V is TRBV6-5; D might be TRBD1 (6 bases). The CDR3 length is 12 residues. V gave up 6 bases and J gave up 5 bases, with 10 bases separating them. Germline V gene lookup returns CDR1 MNHEY and CDR2 SVGAGI. DNA for the CDR3: TGTGCCAGCAGAAACAGGGTGGAGACCCAGTACTTC. It is translated as CASRNRVETQYF.

By sample share, this clonotype is medium-sized. CDR3 DNA sequence: TGTGCCAGCAAATTCCCACCGACAGGGCGGGGGGCCAACGTCCTGACTTTC. It codes for CASKFPPTGRGANVLTF. This sequence joins TRBV7-9 and TRBJ2-6; 7 nucleotides match TRBD1. This CDR3 contains 17 residues. With 7 bases clipped from V and 4 bases from J, the junction kept 13 bases outside the gene matches. Germline V CDR1 and CDR2: SEHNR, FQNEAQ (reference sequence).

This clonotype was found a few times. This chain connects TRBV19 to TRBJ2-2; D possibly corresponds to TRBD2 (6 bases). This CDR3 region has 16 residues. The germline V and J ends were trimmed by 3 bases and 1 base, with 12 bases remaining between them. CDR1 is LNHDA and CDR2 is SQIVND in the germline V gene (reference sequence). The CDR3 here is CASSMSGLMNTGELFF. The CDR3 DNA reads TGTGCCAGTAGTATGTCGGGACTCATGAACACCGGGGAGCTGTTTTTT.

By proportion, this clonotype is medium-sized (0.01 to 0.1%). The CDR3 is CASSSGTGDYTF. In DNA form, the CDR3 reads TGCGCCAGCAGTTCCGGGACAGGGGACTACACCTTC. The rearrangement links TRBV5-1 to TRBJ1-2; 10 nucleotides match TRBD1. The CDR3 has 12 amino acids. With V trimmed by 5 bases and J by 10 bases, 5 bases remained unmatched. Germline CDR1 is SGHRS and CDR2 is YFSETQ. The complete variable domain, with remaining parts taken from reference TRBV5-1 and TRBJ1-2, reads KAGVTQTPRYLIKTRGQQVTLSCSPISGHRSVSWYQQTPGQGLQFLFEYFSETQRNKGNFPGRFSGRQFSNSRSEMNVSTLELGDSALYLCASSSGTGDYTFGSGTRLTVV.

This clonotype was recorded at least ten times. The chain links TRBV12-3 or TRBV12-4 to TRBJ2-3, with 9 positions matching TRBD1. This CDR3 is built from 15 residues. The trim removed 5 bases at V and 0 bases at J, leaving 3 bases unmatched. The CDR3 reads CASSGQGPSTDTQYF. The CDR3 DNA sequence: TGTGCCAGCAGTGGACAGGGGCCTAGCACAGATACGCAGTATTTT.

This rearrangement joins TRBV6-5 to TRBJ2-1, with 11 positions matching TRBD2. Germline CDR1 and CDR2: MNHEY and SVGAGI. Trimming took 5 bases from V and 3 from J; bases not matched to a gene: 6. The CDR3 has 16 amino acids. The CDR3 DNA follows: TGTGCCAGCAGTCGAGTAGGGACTAGCGGCTACAATGAGCAGTTCTTC. Residues: CASSRVGTSGYNEQFF.

The chain has TRBV20-1 and TRBJ1-1; TRBD1 is a possible D gene (6 bases). The CDR3 spans 14 residues. Germline CDR1 and CDR2: DFQATT and SNEGSKA (reference sequence). V lost 5 bases and J 1 base, leaving 14 bases between the germline ends. The CDR3 is CSAWDILENTEAFF. CDR3 DNA: TGCAGTGCTTGGGACATCCTGGAGAACACTGAAGCTTTCTTT.

The chain carries TRBV29-1 and TRBJ2-5, with 7 bases aligning to TRBD1. J was trimmed by 4 bases and V by 4 bases; bases with no gene match: 0. Germline-derived CDR1 and CDR2 are SQVTM and ANQGSEA. This CDR3 has 11 amino acids. DNA of the CDR3: TGCAGCGTTGCAGGGGGAGAGACCCAGTACTTC. Its protein is CSVAGGETQYF.

This clonotype was observed once. This rearrangement joins TRBV7-8 to TRBJ2-3; D call uncertain. Germline V gene lookup returns CDR1 SGHVS and CDR2 FQNEAQ. This CDR3 has 15 residues. V was trimmed by 1 base and J by 0 bases, leaving 8 bases between them. CDR3 amino acids: CASSLGLYSTDTQYF. DNA of the CDR3: TGTGCCAGCAGCTTAGGTCTGTATAGCACAGATACGCAGTATTTT.

This clonotype was seen ten or more times. The chain couples TRBV14 to TRBJ2-6; no clear D gene. The CDR3 totals 17 residues. Between the trimmed V and J ends, which lost 0 bases and 0 bases, there was a span of 9 bases. Germline values: CDR1 SGHDN, CDR2 FVKESK. This CDR3 is CASSQDNGYSGANVLTF. Here the CDR3 DNA reads TGTGCCAGCAGCCAAGACAACGGCTACTCTGGGGCCAACGTCCTGACTTTC.

This clonotype was observed many times. The chain joins TRBV4-2 to TRBJ2-1, with D maybe TRBD2 (7 bases). The germline V gene has CDR1 LGHNA and CDR2 YNFKEQ. V was clipped by 0 bases and J by 15 bases, with 15 bases between them. This CDR3 contains 13 residues. The CDR3 reads CASSQEPWGGAFF. The CDR3 region has the DNA TGTGCCAGCAGCCAAGAGCCATGGGGGGGCGCGTTCTTC.

This chain uses TRBV28 with TRBJ2-7; D may match TRBD1 or TRBD2 (5 bases each). The germline CDR1 and CDR2 sequences are MDHEN and SYDVKM. The CDR3 is 14 amino acids. Trimming stripped 6 bases from V and 7 bases from J, with 19 bases between. As DNA, the CDR3 is TGTGCCAGCAGGACCGGGACCCGGCTGGGGGAGCAGTACTTC. Residues: CASRTGTRLGEQYF.

This clonotype was seen at least ten times. The genes are TRBV7-2 and TRBJ2-5; 8 nucleotides agree with TRBD1. Looked up from germline, CDR1 is SGHTA and CDR2 is FQGNSA. V was pared by 0 bases and J by 5 bases, with 8 bases of the junction left unmatched. The CDR3 length is 16 residues. The CDR3 loop is CASSLATGAPGETQYF. The CDR3 DNA follows: TGTGCCAGCAGCTTAGCGACAGGGGCGCCGGGTGAGACCCAGTACTTC. The whole variable domain, filled in from reference TRBV7-2 and TRBJ2-5, reads GAGVSQSPSNKVTEKGKDVELRCDPISGHTALYWYRQSLGQGLEFLIYFQGNSAPDKSGLPSDRFSAERTGGSVSTLTIQRTQQEDSAVYLCASSLATGAPGETQYFGPGTRLLVL.

In this sample, this clonotype is medium-sized (0.01 to 0.1%). This chain links TRBV20-1 with TRBJ1-1, with D maybe TRBD1 (5 bases). V was shortened by 5 bases and J by 1 base, with 11 bases between the two germline ends. Germline CDR1 and CDR2: DFQATT and SNEGSKA (reference sequence). The CDR3 has 13 amino acids. CDR3 loop: CSAQGDPNTEAFF. CDR3 bases: TGCAGTGCTCAAGGGGACCCGAACACTGAAGCTTTCTTT.